Following are 9 T cell receptor beta chains from one sample sequenced in a study of blood T cells in healthy people across ages. The second PCR ran roughly 7 to 11 cycles with a sample-barcoded 5' primer and J-beta primers. TCRdb recomputed calls from the 5' RACE reads with MiXCR, one row per CDR3 protein. The repertoire has 800,000 or so distinct CDR3 sequences, roughly 25% of them found once; the top ten carry under 4.5%. These same data were also listed under a study on T cells of mothers and their children.

Sequences were obtained from blood. The source is a boy younger than 18 in good health.

The V and J genes are TRBV28 and TRBJ1-5; D unclear. The CDR3 runs to 12 residues. Germline CDR1 and CDR2: MDHEN and SYDVKM. V lost 8 bases, J lost 3 bases, and 8 bases lay in between. In DNA, the CDR3 is TGTGCCAGCCGGGTCCCCAATCAGCCCCAGCATTTT. This encodes CASRVPNQPQHF.

The chain has TRBV6-6 and TRBJ1-1, with D possibly being TRBD1 (5 bases). This CDR3 has 14 residues. V dropped 2 bases and J dropped 1 base, with 8 bases sitting between them. The germline V gene encodes CDR1 MNHNY and CDR2 SVGAGI (reference sequence). CDR3 DNA: TGTGCCAGCAGTTACGGGGCAGAGAACACTGAAGCTTTCTTT. Translated: CASSYGAENTEAFF.

V usage is TRBV7-2 and J usage is TRBJ2-7, with D possibly TRBD1 on 6 matching bases. Trimming took 5 bases from V and 2 from J, leaving 13 bases between them. CDR1 and CDR2 from the germline V gene are SGHTA and FQGNSA. The CDR3 is 14 residues long. The CDR3: CASSRRDTAYEQYF. The CDR3, as DNA: TGTGCCAGCAGCCGCCGGGACACCGCCTACGAGCAGTACTTC.

This clonotype was detected many times. The J gene is TRBJ2-7, the V gene TRBV29-1; TRBD1 matches at 7 bases. The CDR3 is 13 residues long. CDR1 and CDR2 from the germline V gene are SQVTM and ANQGSEA. The ends lost 2 bases at V and 2 bases at J; junction bases unmatched: 3. The CDR3 here is CSVEWTGAYEQYF. Written as DNA, the CDR3 is TGCAGCGTTGAATGGACAGGAGCCTACGAGCAGTACTTC.

This clonotype was detected only a few times. CDR3 loop: CASSSPREGASATGVTGELFF. The CDR3 bases are TGTGCCAGCAGTTCCCCCCGGGAGGGGGCCTCAGCTACGGGAGTCACCGGGGAGCTGTTTTTT. The chain links TRBV12-3 or TRBV12-4 to TRBJ2-2; D is possibly TRBD2 (8 bases). With 4 bases removed from V and 4 bases from J, the gap between germline ends came to 31 bases. The length of the CDR3 is 21 residues.

This clonotype was seen only a few times. The chain has TRBV27 and TRBJ2-5; the match to TRBD1 covers 9 bases. TRBJ2-7 matches the DNA end more closely, so the J call is doubtful. The V gene's germline CDR1 is MNHEY and CDR2 SMNVEV (reference sequence). The CDR3 covers 15 residues. The chain's CDR3 is CASSQWGQGPYEQYF. CDR3 DNA: TGTGCCAGCAGTCAGTGGGGACAGGGCCCCTACGAGCAGTACTTC.

The V and J genes are TRBV20-1 and TRBJ2-6; D is ambiguous. The germline gives CDR1 DFQATT, CDR2 SNEGSKA (reference sequence). CDR3 length: 14 residues. V shed 3 bases and J shed 0 bases, with 6 bases lying between them. In DNA, the CDR3 is TGCAGTGCTAGGGTGGACTCTGGGGCCAACGTCCTGACTTTC. Encoded protein: CSARVDSGANVLTF.

This clonotype appeared a few times. The chain combines TRBV28 with TRBJ2-7; 11 bases align to TRBD2. The CDR3 spans 16 residues. V was clipped by 4 bases and J by 0 bases; unmatched bases: 5. Germline V lookup: CDR1 MDHEN, CDR2 SYDVKM. Here the CDR3 reads CASSSYSGGASYEQYF. The CDR3 DNA sequence: TGTGCCAGCAGTTCCTATAGCGGGGGGGCCTCCTACGAGCAGTACTTC.

This clonotype was counted between two and nine times. This chain connects TRBV28 to TRBJ1-6; D unresolved. Trimming removed 6 bases from V and 4 bases from J, with 13 bases in between. CDR1 and CDR2 (germline): MDHEN, SYDVKM. The CDR3 sequence is 15 residues long. The CDR3 region is CASRFLRRYNSPLHF. The CDR3, as DNA: TGTGCCAGCAGGTTCCTTAGACGGTATAATTCACCCCTCCACTTT.